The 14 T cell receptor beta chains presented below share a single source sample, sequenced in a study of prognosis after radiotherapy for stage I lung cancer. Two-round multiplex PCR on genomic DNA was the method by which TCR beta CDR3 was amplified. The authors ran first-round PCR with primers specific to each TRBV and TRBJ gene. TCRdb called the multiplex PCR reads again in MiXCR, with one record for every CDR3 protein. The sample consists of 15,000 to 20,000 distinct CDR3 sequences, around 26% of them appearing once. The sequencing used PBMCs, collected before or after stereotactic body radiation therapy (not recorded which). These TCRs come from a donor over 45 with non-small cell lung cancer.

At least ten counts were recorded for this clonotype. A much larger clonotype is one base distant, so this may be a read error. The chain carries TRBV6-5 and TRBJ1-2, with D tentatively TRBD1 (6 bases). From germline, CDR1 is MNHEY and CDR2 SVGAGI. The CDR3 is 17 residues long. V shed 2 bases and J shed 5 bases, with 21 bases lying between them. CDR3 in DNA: TGTGCCAGCAGTTACATGGTTCGGACAGAACCTTCTTATGGCTACACCTTC. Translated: CASSYMVRTEPSYGYTF.

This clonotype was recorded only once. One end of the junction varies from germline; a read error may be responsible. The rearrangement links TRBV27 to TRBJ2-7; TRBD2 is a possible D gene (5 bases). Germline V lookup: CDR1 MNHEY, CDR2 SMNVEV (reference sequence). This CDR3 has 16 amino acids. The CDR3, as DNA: TGTGACAGCAGTCCCTCGGCAGCGGAGCTATTCTACGAGCAGTGCTTC. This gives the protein CDSSPSAAELFYEQCF.

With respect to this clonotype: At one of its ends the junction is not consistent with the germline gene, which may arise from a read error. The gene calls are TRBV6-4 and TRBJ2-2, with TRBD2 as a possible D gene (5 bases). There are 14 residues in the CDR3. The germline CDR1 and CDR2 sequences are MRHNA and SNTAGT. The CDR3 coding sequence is TGTGCCAGCAGTCCACGAGGCGGTTCCGGGGTGCTGTTTTTT. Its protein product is CASSPRGGSGVLFF.

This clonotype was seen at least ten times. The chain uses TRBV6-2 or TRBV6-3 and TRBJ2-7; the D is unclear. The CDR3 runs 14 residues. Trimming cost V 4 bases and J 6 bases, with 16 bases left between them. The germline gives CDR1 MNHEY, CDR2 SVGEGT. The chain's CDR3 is CASSSSLEPGEQYF. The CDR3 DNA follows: TGTGCCAGCAGTTCAAGTCTAGAACCGGGCGAGCAGTACTTC.

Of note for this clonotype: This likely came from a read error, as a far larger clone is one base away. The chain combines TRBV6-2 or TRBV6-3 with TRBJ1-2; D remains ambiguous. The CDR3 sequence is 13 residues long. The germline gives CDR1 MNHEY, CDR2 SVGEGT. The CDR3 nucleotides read TGTTCCAGCAGTTTATTAGGGCTCGGTGGCTACACCTTC. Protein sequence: CSSSLLGLGGYTF.

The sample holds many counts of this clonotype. CDR3 bases: TGTGCCAGCAGTTTTGTGGGGACAGGGACCTACGAGCAGTACTTC. Amino acids: CASSFVGTGTYEQYF. The J gene is TRBJ2-7, the V gene TRBV28; 9 bases match TRBD1. The germline CDR1 and CDR2 sequences are MDHEN and SYDVKM. The CDR3 has 15 residues. V was pared by 3 bases and J by 2 bases, with 5 bases of the junction left unmatched.

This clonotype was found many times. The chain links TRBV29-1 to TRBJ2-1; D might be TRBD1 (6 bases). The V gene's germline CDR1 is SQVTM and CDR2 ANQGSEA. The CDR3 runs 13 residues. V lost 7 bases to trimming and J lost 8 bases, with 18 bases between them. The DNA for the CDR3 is TGCAGCGCCGAAGAAACACAGGGACATGAGCAGTTCTTC. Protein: CSAEETQGHEQFF.

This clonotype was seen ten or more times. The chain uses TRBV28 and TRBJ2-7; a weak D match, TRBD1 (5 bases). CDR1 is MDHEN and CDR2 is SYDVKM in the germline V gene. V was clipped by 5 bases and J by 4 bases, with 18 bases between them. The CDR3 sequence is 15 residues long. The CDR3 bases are TGTGCCAGCAGTCCTGAGTCAGGGCCTGGATACGAGCAGTACTTC. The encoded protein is CASSPESGPGYEQYF.

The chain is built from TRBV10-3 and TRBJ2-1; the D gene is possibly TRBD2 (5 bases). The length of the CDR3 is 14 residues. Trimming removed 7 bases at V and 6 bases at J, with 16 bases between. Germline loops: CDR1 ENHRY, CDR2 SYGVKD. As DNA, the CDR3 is TGTGCCATCATTTCCTCCGGGGATTTCAATGAGCAGTTCTTC. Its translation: CAIISSGDFNEQFF.

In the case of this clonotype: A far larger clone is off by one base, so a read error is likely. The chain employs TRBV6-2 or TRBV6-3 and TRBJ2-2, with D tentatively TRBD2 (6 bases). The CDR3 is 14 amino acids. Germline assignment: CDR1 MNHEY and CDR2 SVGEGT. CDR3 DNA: TGTGCCATCAGTCCTAGCGCCGACACCGGGGAGCTGTTTTTT. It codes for CAISPSADTGELFF.

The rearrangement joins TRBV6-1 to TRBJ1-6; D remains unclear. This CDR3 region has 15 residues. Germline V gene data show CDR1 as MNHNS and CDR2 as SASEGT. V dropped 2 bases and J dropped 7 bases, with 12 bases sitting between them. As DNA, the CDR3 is TGTGCCAGCAGTGAATTTCATGGTGGCAATTCACCCCTCCACTTT. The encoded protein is CASSEFHGGNSPLHF.

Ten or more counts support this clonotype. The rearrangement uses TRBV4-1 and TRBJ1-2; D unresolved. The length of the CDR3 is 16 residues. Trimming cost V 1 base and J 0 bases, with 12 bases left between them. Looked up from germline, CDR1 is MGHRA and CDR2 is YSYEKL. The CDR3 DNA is TGCGCCAGCAGCCAAGTCGTAAAGACAACTAACTATGGCTACACCTTC. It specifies CASSQVVKTTNYGYTF.

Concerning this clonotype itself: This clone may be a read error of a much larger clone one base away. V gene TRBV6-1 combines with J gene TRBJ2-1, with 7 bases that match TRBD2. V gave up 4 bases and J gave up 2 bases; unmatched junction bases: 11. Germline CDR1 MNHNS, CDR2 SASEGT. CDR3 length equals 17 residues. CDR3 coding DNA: TGTGCCAGCAGTGTGCGGACTAGAGGGCCTACCTACAATGAGCAGTTCTTC. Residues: CASSVRTRGPTYNEQFF.

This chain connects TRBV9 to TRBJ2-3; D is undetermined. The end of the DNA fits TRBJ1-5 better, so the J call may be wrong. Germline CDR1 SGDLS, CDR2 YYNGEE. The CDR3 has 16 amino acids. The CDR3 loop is CASSVLAGGIIDTQHF. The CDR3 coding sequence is TGTGCCAGCAGCGTATTGGCGGGAGGGATCATAGATACGCAGCATTTT.